This T cell receptor beta chain came from a study of blood T cell repertoires in COVID-19. The overall study: Collection of acute and convalescent COVID-19 samples took place in the United States, Italy and Spain. T cells, B-cell-depleted T cells, or PBMCs supplied cDNA or gDNA.

Trimming removed 5 bases at V and 0 bases at J, with 3 bases between. The length of the CDR3 is 13 residues. The V gene's germline CDR1 is KGHDR and CDR2 SFDVKD. Per the authors' pipeline: Estimation of nucleated cell counts relied on the amplification of reference gene primers. The table came from immunoSEQ multiplex PCR; TCRdb's copy has only in-frame clones and leaves some out. V and J calls and clone size are given by that table; D and trimming were obtained from the DNA. The profile shows 84,000 or so clones, 79% of them singletons. V gene TRBV24-1 combines with J gene TRBJ2-2, with D unresolved. The sequence came from a man between 65 and 80 years old with acute or convalescent COVID-19. The sample comprised peripheral blood. The DNA of the CDR3 is TGTGCCACCAGTGTATCGAACACCGGGGAGCTGTTTTTT. It translates to CATSVSNTGELFF.